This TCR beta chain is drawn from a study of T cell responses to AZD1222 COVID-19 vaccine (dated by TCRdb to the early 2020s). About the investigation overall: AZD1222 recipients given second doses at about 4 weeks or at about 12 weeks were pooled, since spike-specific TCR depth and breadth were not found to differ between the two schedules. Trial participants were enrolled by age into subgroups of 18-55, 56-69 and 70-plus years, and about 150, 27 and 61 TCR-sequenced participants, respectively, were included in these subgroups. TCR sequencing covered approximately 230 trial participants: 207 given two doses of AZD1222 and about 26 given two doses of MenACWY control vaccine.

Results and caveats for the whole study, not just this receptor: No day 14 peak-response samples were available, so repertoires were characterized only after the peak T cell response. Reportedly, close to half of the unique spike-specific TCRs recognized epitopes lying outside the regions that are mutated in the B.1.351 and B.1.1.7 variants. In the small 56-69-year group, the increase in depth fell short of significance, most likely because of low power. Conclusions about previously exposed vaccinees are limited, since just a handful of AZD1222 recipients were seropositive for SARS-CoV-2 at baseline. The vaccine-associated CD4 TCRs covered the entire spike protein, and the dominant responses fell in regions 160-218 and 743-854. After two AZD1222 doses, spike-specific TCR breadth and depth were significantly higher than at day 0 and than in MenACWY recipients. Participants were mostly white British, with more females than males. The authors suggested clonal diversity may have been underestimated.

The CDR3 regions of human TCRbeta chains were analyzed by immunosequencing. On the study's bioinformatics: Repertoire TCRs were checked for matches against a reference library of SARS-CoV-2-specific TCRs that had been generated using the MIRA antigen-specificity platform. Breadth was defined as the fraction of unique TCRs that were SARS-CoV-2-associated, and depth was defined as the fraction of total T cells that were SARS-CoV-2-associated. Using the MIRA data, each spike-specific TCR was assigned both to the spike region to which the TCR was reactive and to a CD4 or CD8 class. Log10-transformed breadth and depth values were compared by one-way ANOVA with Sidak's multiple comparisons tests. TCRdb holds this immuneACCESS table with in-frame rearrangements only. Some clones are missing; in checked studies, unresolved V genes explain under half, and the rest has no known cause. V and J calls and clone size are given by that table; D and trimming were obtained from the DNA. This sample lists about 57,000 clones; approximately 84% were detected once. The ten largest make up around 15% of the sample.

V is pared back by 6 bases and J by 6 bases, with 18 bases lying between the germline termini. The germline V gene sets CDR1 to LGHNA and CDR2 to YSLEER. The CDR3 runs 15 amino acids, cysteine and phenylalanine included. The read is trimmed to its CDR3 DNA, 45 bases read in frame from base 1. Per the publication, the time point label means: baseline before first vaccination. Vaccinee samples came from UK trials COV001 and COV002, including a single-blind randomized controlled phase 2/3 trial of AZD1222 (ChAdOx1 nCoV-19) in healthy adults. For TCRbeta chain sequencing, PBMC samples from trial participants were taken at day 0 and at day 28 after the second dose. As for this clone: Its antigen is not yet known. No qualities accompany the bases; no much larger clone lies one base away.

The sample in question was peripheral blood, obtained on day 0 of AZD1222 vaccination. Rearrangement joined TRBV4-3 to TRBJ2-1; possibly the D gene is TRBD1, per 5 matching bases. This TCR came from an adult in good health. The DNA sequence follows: TGCGCCAGCAGTACAGGAGTTAGAGGAACCAATGAGCAGTTCTTC. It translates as CASSTGVRGTNEQFF.